The sequence of this T cell receptor beta chain was determined in a study of blood T cell repertoires in COVID-19 (TCRdb year 2020). Study-level background: Samples covering the acute and convalescent phases of COVID-19 were provided by collaborators in the United States, Italy and Spain. The prospective study material was composed of cDNA or gDNA derived from T cells, B-cell-depleted T cells, or PBMCs. Deeply sampled blood TCRbeta repertoires from subjects exposed to, actively infected with, or recovered from COVID-19 were included in the dataset. The repertoires were released in a freely available public database intended as a resource for research on the immune response to SARS-CoV-2. Samples were obtained from the ongoing ImmuneRACE study (first 160 participants) and from 1,000 to 1,500 subjects provided by 6 global collaborators. Sample metadata almost always included a de-identified subject ID, COVID-19 status, age in years and sex. Where HLA class I and class II types were available, the types were taken from metadata supplied by the sample provider, not from assay-based typing. Study-wide conclusions, independent of this receptor: The amount of clinical and demographic metadata varied by source and participant and was provided uncurated.

The V and J ends are trimmed by 1 base and 5 bases, leaving 16 bases between them. Taken from cysteine to phenylalanine, the CDR3 has 16 residues. Solely the CDR3 DNA is kept, with 48 bases framed from the first base. CDR1 is given as MGHRA and CDR2 as YSYEKL, both from the germline V gene. The immunoSEQ Assay, a bias-controlled multiplex PCR, was used to amplify TCRbeta CDR3 regions from genomic DNA. On the authors' methods: Nucleated cell counts per sample were estimated from amplification of reference gene primers within the assay. To quantify the absolute abundance of each unique TCRbeta CDR3 rearrangement, sequence reads were collapsed and filtered. For each sample, productive Simpson clonality was calculated as the square root of Simpson's diversity index over productive rearrangements. TCRdb carries this immuneACCESS record with in-frame sequences only. Its versions omit some clonotypes, under half of them owing to an unresolved V gene in the studies checked, with the rest unexplained. The DNA was the basis for D and trimming; V, J and clone size are from that table. The sample profile shows under 200,000 clones; more than 70% of them were found once. The top ten clonotypes cover around 2.5% of the sample.

Whole blood was collected in K2EDTA tubes by collaborating institutions according to the institutions' own protocols. Collaborator samples were shipped for TCRbeta analysis as frozen whole blood, isolated PBMCs, or DNA extracted from either sample type. For this clone: Its antigen remains undetermined. Base qualities are missing; no much larger clone stands one base away.

This clonotype was sampled from a man aged 35 to 55 with active or convalescent COVID-19. This receptor chain uses TRBV4-1 and TRBJ2-3; a tentative D call is TRBD1 (6 bases match). Sequencing used peripheral blood. The CDR3 reads CASSQVLGGTKDTQYF. The sequenced DNA: TGCGCCAGCAGCCAAGTCTTAGGGGGAACCAAAGATACGCAGTATTTT.